This T cell receptor beta chain was identified in a study of OX40 agonist ivuxolimab in advanced cancers. The repertoire was sequenced with immunoSEQ multiplex PCR; TCRdb's copy has only in-frame clones and lacks some. The sample yields 70,000 or so clones, 70% to 85% seen once. Germline CDR1 and CDR2: MDHEN and SYDVKM. Trimming took 6 bases from V and 6 from J; bases not matched to a gene: 13. The CDR3 is 18 amino acids. The V and J genes are TRBV28 and TRBJ2-1; 14 positions match TRBD2. The TCR sequence derives from an adult with an advanced solid tumor such as melanoma, head and neck, liver or kidney cancer. The sample in question was CD4+ or CD8+ T cells sorted from blood, obtained in a trial of the OX40 agonist ivuxolimab. The chain's CDR3 is CASSPGLAGERVGNEQFF. The CDR3 nucleotides are TGTGCCAGCAGCCCGGGACTAGCGGGAGAAAGGGTAGGCAATGAGCAGTTCTTC.